This TCR beta chain was identified during a study of blood T cell repertoires in COVID-19. Trimming removed 8 bases from V and 2 bases from J; junction bases left unmatched: 11. The CDR3 runs 16 residues. Germline V gene sequence: CDR1 SNHLY, CDR2 FYNNEI. As processed by the authors: Researchers report that nucleated cell counts were estimated from reference gene primer amplification. TCRdb keeps only in-frame clones here, not all; method: immunoSEQ multiplex PCR. The DNA was the basis for D and trimming; V, J and clone size are from that table. Found here are tens of thousands of clones, under 70% of them singletons; the top ten hold about 9%.

The chain recombines TRBV2 with TRBJ2-7; 11 nucleotides match TRBD1. The receptor's source is a woman in her 70s with acute or convalescent COVID-19. The material sequenced was peripheral blood. Written as DNA, the CDR3 is TGTGCCAGCCGTCCAAACCCGGGACAGGGGGCCTACGAGCAGTACTTC. Protein product: CASRPNPGQGAYEQYF.